In this sample, the clone carrying this TCR beta chain turned up many times. This specimen belongs to a study of T cells in Graves' hyperthyroidism and ophthalmopathy. Active moderate-to-severe ophthalmopathy, Clinical Activity Score at least 3, NOSPECS at least 4, under 3 months' duration. RNA transcripts provided the source from which TCR beta CDR3 regions were amplified. When the TCR CDR3 underwent first-round RT-PCR, the HTBI primer set was used. TCRdb called the multiplex PCR reads again in MiXCR, with one record for every CDR3 protein. The sample holds 400,000 or so distinct CDR3 sequences, more than 13% seen once. V lost 2 bases to trimming and J lost 0 bases, with 5 bases between them. The CDR3 covers 13 residues. Germline V gene lookup returns CDR1 SGDLS and CDR2 YYNGEE.

V gene TRBV9 combines with J gene TRBJ1-1; D remains ambiguous. The receptor was isolated from a man aged 50-60 years with Graves' ophthalmopathy. The sample taken for sequencing was blood. The CDR3 loop reads CASSVAVNTEAFF. CDR3 nucleotides: TGTGCCAGCAGCGTCGCAGTGAACACTGAAGCTTTCTTT.